A single sample is the source of the 16 T cell receptor beta chains below, sequenced in a study of blood T cell repertoires in COVID-19. This table comes from immunoSEQ multiplex PCR, and its TCRdb copy is limited to in-frame clones, with some not included. This table holds 250,000 to 300,000 clones, 91% found once. The specimen was PBMCs or T cells enriched from blood (not recorded which). These TCRs come from a human donor in a cohort exposed to, infected with or recovered from COVID-19 (not recorded which). The donor label of this sample is uncertain.

The rearrangement uses TRBV29-1 and TRBJ2-1; 7 bases agree with TRBD2. This CDR3 comprises 15 residues. Germline CDR1 SQVTM, CDR2 ANQGSEA. Unmatched junction bases numbered 17, after V lost 3 bases and J lost 12 bases. The CDR3 protein is CSVERAGIEDRWQFF. CDR3 DNA sequence: TGCAGCGTTGAGCGAGCGGGAATCGAGGATCGGTGGCAGTTCTTC.

This clone was seen a single time. This CDR3 reads CASSLRGGGQSTDTQYF. For the CDR3, the DNA is TGTGCCAGCAGCTTGCGGGGGGGAGGACAAAGCACAGATACGCAGTATTTT. The V gene is TRBV5-5, the J gene TRBJ2-3, with TRBD2 matching over 8 bases. The CDR3 is made up of 17 amino acids. Per the germline V gene, CDR1 is SGHKS and CDR2 is YYEKEE (reference sequence). The junction had 7 bases not matched to a gene; V was cut back by 1 base and J by 0 bases.

V usage is TRBV30 and J usage is TRBJ1-6, with D uncertain. With 1 base removed from V and 12 bases from J, the gap between germline ends came to 22 bases. Germline V gives CDR1 GTSNPN, CDR2 SVGIG (reference sequence). This CDR3 spans 16 amino acids. The CDR3 region has the DNA TGTGCCTGGAGTGGCGGAGCAGCCTTTATAATTCAACCCCTCCACTTT. It encodes CAWSGGAAFIIQPLHF.

V usage is TRBV30 and J usage is TRBJ2-3, with 7 bases that match TRBD1. This CDR3 is built from 13 residues. J gave up 6 bases and V 3 bases, and 6 bases lay outside the gene matches. Per the germline V gene, CDR1 is GTSNPN and CDR2 is SVGIG (reference sequence). In nucleotides, the CDR3 is TGTGCCTGGAGCCGAGGGACAGATGATACGCAGTATTTT. Encoded protein: CAWSRGTDDTQYF.

The rearrangement links TRBV10-1 to TRBJ2-7; TRBD1 matches at 9 bases. V lost 2 bases, J lost 6 bases, and 11 bases stayed unmatched. Germline V gene sequence: CDR1 WNHNN, CDR2 SYGVQD (reference sequence). CDR3 length: 16 amino acids. The CDR3 spells CASSEKTGGAGREQYF. In nucleotides, the CDR3 is TGCGCCAGCAGTGAGAAAACAGGGGGCGCGGGACGCGAGCAGTACTTC.

This chain links TRBV6-5 with TRBJ2-7; D not resolved. Germline CDR1 MNHEY, CDR2 SVGAGI. Deletions cut 6 bases from V and 2 bases from J, with 14 bases between. CDR3 size: 14 residues. CDR3 in DNA: TGTGCCAGCAGCCCATATTTAGAAGCCTACGAGCAGTACTTC. This codes for CASSPYLEAYEQYF.

CDR3 loop: CASSYRGGRGYTF. The DNA of the CDR3 is TGTGCCAGCAGTTACAGGGGGGGGAGAGGCTACACCTTC. This chain uses TRBV12-3 or TRBV12-4 with TRBJ1-2; TRBD1 matches 8 bases. CDR3 length: 13 amino acids. Trimming at V came to 4 bases and at J to 8 bases, leaving 6 bases not matched to a gene.

The V gene is TRBV9, the J gene TRBJ1-1; D not certain. CDR3 length: 13 residues. Trimming shortened V by 0 bases and J by 8 bases, and 11 bases separated the two germline ends. Germline CDR1 SGDLS, CDR2 YYNGEE. In DNA form, the CDR3 reads TGTGCCAGCAGCGTAGGAGGGAGAGGGGAAGCTTTCTTT. It translates to CASSVGGRGEAFF.

This clone was detected only once. The rearrangement links TRBV11-2 to TRBJ2-5, with 8 bases lining up with TRBD1. Germline trimming cut 4 bases from V and 3 bases from J; bases unmatched to any gene: 4. The germline CDR1 and CDR2 sequences are SGHAT and FQNNGV. The CDR3 sequence is 14 residues long. The CDR3 spells CASSYGQGKETQYF. CDR3 coding DNA: TGTGCCAGCAGCTATGGACAGGGAAAAGAGACCCAGTACTTC.

The V and J genes are TRBV5-4 and TRBJ1-4; weak D call: TRBD1 (6 bases). In germline, CDR1 is SGHNT, CDR2 YYREEE (reference sequence). V was pared by 4 bases and J by 0 bases, with 13 bases between. CDR3 length: 16 residues. CDR3 coding DNA: TGTGCCAGCAGCACCCACGGACAGCCAACTAATGAAAAACTGTTTTTT. Translating it yields CASSTHGQPTNEKLFF.

The chain carries TRBV19 and TRBJ2-7, with a possible D match to TRBD2 (5 bases). Trimming shortened V by 6 bases and J by 0 bases, and 12 bases separated the two germline ends. CDR1 and CDR2 from the germline V gene are LNHDA and SQIVND (reference sequence). The CDR3 totals 14 residues. CDR3: CASSPGSHSYEQYF. CDR3 DNA sequence: TGTGCCAGTAGCCCGGGGTCTCACTCCTACGAGCAGTACTTC.

V usage is TRBV5-1 and J usage is TRBJ2-7, with D perhaps matching TRBD1 (5 bases). The CDR3 runs 15 residues. The germline V gene has CDR1 SGHRS and CDR2 YFSETQ. Trimming shortened V by 0 bases and J by 0 bases, and 10 bases separated the two germline ends. DNA for the CDR3: TGCGCCAGCAGCTTGGACAGGTTCAGCTCCTACGAGCAGTACTTC. It is translated as CASSLDRFSSYEQYF.

This clone has more than one count but fewer than ten. This chain links TRBV6-1 with TRBJ1-5, with TRBD1 matching 9 bases. V lost 2 bases, J lost 7 bases, and 9 bases stayed unmatched. The germline V gene has CDR1 MNHNS and CDR2 SASEGT. The CDR3 consists of 16 residues. CDR3 DNA sequence: TGTGCCAGCAGTGAAATCTTGGACAGGGGAGGCCAGCCCCAGCATTTT. It encodes CASSEILDRGGQPQHF.

This clone was picked up one time. The gene calls are TRBV18 and TRBJ2-5; a weak D match, TRBD1 (7 bases). V was trimmed by 6 bases and J by 5 bases, leaving 19 bases between them. The CDR3 has 15 residues. The germline V gene encodes CDR1 KGHSH and CDR2 LQKENI. DNA for the CDR3: TGTGCCAGCTCCCGCCAGGGGGGCGAAGGGGAGACCCAGTACTTC. It translates to CASSRQGGEGETQYF.

The V and J genes are TRBV6-5 and TRBJ2-7; the D gene is possibly TRBD1 (6 bases). CDR1 and CDR2 (germline): MNHEY, SVGAGI. Trimming stripped 6 bases from V and 1 base from J, with 7 bases between. This CDR3 spans 12 amino acids. CDR3 nucleotide sequence: TGTGCCAGCAGGGACAGTTCCTACGAGCAGTACTTC. Translation gives CASRDSSYEQYF.

The chain joins TRBV18 to TRBJ1-3, with TRBD1 matching over 7 bases. The germline V gene encodes CDR1 KGHSH and CDR2 LQKENI. The CDR3 runs 15 residues. J was trimmed by 0 bases and V by 3 bases; bases with no gene match: 2. CDR3 sequence: CASSPGQPSGNTIYF. CDR3 coding DNA: TGTGCCAGCTCACCGGGACAGCCCTCTGGAAACACCATATATTTT.